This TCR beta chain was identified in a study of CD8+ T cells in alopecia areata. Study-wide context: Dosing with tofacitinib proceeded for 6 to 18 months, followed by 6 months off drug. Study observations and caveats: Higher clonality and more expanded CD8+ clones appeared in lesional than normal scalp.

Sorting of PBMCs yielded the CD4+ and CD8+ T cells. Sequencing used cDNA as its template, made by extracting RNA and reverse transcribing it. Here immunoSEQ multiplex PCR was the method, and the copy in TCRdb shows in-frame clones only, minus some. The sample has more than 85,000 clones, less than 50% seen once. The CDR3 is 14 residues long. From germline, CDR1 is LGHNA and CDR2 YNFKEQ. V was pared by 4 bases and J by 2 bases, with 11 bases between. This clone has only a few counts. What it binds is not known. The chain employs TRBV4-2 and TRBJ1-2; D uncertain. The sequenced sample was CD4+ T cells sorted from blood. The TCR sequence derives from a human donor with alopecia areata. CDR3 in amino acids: CASSPQTENYGYTF. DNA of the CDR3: TGTGCCAGCAGCCCGCAGACCGAAAACTATGGCTACACCTTC.